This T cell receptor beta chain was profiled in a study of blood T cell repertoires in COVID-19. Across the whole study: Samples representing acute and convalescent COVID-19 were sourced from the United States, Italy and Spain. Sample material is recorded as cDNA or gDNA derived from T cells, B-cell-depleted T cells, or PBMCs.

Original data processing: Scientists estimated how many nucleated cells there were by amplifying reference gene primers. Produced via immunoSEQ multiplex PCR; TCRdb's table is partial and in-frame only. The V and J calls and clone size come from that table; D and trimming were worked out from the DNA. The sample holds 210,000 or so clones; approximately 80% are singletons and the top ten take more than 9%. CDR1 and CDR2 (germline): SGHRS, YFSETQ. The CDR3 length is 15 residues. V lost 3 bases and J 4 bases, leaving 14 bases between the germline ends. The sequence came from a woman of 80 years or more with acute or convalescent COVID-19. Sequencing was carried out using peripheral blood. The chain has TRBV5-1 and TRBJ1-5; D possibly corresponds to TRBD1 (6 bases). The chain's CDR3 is CASSSETGDNQPQHF. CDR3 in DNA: TGCGCCAGCAGCTCAGAGACAGGAGATAATCAGCCCCAGCATTTT.